Described below is a single T cell receptor beta chain sequence and its context. Its antigen is unknown. cDNA libraries for TCR beta contained unique molecular identifiers. Input of about 0.9 to 10 million T cells yielded 500,000 to 550,000 cDNA molecules. Each CDR3 protein gets one entry after TCRdb re-called the PCR reads with MiXCR. The sample lists hundreds of thousands of distinct CDR3 sequences, roughly three fifths occurring once. These data originate in a study of post-analysis software for immune sequencing data. In the study overall: Courses of disease covered relapsing-remitting, secondary progressive and progressive-relapsing multiple sclerosis.

This CDR3 spans 17 amino acids. Germline values: CDR1 LGHNA, CDR2 YNFKEQ. Between the trimmed V and J ends, which lost 2 bases and 7 bases, there was a span of 20 bases. Findings and caveats of the study: When patients were compared with controls, five TRBV segments were more frequent, TRBV5-6, TRBV5-1 and TRBV20-1 among them. Compared against controls, patients with multiple sclerosis displayed significantly lower normalized Chao1 diversity. Co-batched samples clustered tightly together by F measure.

The specimen was blood. This clonotype originated in a girl aged 2 to 10 with multiple sclerosis. This rearrangement joins TRBV4-2 to TRBJ1-4; tentative D call: TRBD1 (5 bases). CDR3 region: CASSQKLPGKGFEKLFF. In DNA form, the CDR3 reads TGTGCCAGCAGCCAAAAGTTACCAGGGAAGGGGTTTGAAAAACTGTTTTTT.